A single T cell receptor (beta chain) is shown here with its context. This clonotype was detected ten times or more. The antigen it recognizes is unknown. The sample holds no much larger clone one base away, and base qualities are not on file. After removal of 7 bases from V and 0 bases from J, the junction retains 8 bases not matched to a gene. Taken from the germline V gene, the CDR1 and CDR2 loops are SGHRS and YFSETQ. Spanning cysteine to phenylalanine, the CDR3 consists of 15 amino acids. The only DNA kept is the CDR3, 45 bases in frame from the first base. Ficoll-Paque density gradient centrifugation was the method used to isolate PBMCs. Instrument used: Illumina NovaSeq 6000. Using 5'RACE with constant-segment primers, TCRalpha and TCRbeta cDNA libraries were constructed, with sample barcodes and unique molecular identifiers added in the process. Trizol reagent was used to extract RNA from every sample. Library amplification was performed in two PCR steps, and a second sample barcode and Illumina TruSeq adapters were introduced in the second step. Libraries were sequenced on an Illumina NovaSeq with 2 x 150 bp paired-end reads. The study's own analysis went as follows. Demultiplexing of reads and collapsing into UMI-guided consensus sequences were performed with migec v1.2.7. Using mixcr v2.1.11, the UMI consensuses were aligned to TRA and TRB V and J templates and assembled into clonotypes. A clonotype was counted as expanded or contracted only when both edgeR and NoisET called the clonotype significant, with the noise models trained on biological replicates. For edgeR calls, the cutoffs were a false discovery rate-adjusted p below 0.01 and a log2 fold-change threshold of 1. As an exploratory analysis of dynamics, max-normalized trajectories of the 1000 most abundant clonotypes were examined with PCA combined with hierarchical clustering. The CD4 or CD8 phenotype of responding clones was assigned using the separately sequenced CD4+ and CD8+ repertoires. The public reads were quality trimmed at Q25 with fastp and then assembled into clones with MiXCR by TCRdb, keeping productive beta chains. Merged by CDR3 protein, the rows form single entries marked with the most common genes and DNA. The V and J calls here are based on TCRdb, not the publication. Here the sample has 50,000 to 60,000 distinct CDR3 sequences; around 30% occur a single time. The ten top clones hold roughly 45% of the sample.

The record originates from a study of T-cell memory formation after mild COVID-19 (dated by TCRdb to about 2021). About the full investigation: Most TCR sequence clusters were specific to one of the two donors. Longitudinal TCRalpha and TCRbeta repertoire sequencing tracked T-cell clones expanding and contracting after mild COVID-19 in a couple of donors. The cohort was made up of two young adult volunteers, one female and one male, who were previously healthy.

Here is what the overall study found, with its caveats: The second-wave clones that peaked on day 37 were not confirmed to be SARS-CoV-2 specific. Clones contracting from day 15 to 85 had balanced CD4/CD8 phenotypes, while a second wave expanding from day 15 to 37 was biased towards CD4+. The detection of some responding clones in pre-infection memory suggests that pre-existing cross-reactive memory T cells joined the SARS-CoV-2 response. The study included only a couple of mild cases, and larger cohorts that include severe cases with pre-infection samples were judged to be necessary. Contracting CD4+ clones were found mainly in CM and EM memory subsets, while CD8+ clones were enriched in EMRA.

The sequence is built from TRBV5-1 and TRBJ2-3, with 7 bases aligning to TRBD1. This sequence was found in a man younger than 35 who had mild COVID-19 (a few samples of this study predate the infection). The sample titles of this study are shuffled in the database, so cell type and time point are left out; the donor was told from shared clones. The sequencing input was PBMCs or a T cell subset sorted from them (not recorded which). The DNA sequence is as follows: TGCGCCAGCCAAAACAGGGGTTCTAGCACAGATACGCAGTATTTT. This codes for CASQNRGSSTDTQYF.